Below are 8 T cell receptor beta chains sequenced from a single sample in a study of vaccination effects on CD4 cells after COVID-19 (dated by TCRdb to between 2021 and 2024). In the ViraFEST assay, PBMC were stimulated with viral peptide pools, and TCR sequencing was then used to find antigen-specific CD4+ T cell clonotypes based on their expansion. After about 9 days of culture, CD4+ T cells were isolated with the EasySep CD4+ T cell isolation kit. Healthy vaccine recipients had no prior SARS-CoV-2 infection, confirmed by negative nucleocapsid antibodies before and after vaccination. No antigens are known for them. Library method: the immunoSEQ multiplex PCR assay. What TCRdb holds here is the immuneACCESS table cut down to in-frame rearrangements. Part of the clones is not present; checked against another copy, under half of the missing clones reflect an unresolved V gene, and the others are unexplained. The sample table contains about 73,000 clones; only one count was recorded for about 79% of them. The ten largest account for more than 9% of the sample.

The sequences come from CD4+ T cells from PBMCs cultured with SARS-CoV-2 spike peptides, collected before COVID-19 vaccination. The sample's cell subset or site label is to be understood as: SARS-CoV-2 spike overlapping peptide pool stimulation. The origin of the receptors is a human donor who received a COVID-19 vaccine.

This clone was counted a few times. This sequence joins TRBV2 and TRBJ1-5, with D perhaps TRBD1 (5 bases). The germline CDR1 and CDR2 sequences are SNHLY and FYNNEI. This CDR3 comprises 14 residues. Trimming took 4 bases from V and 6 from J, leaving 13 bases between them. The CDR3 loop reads CASSGLQAIQPQHF. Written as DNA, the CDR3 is TGTGCCAGCAGTGGATTACAGGCTATTCAGCCCCAGCATTTT.

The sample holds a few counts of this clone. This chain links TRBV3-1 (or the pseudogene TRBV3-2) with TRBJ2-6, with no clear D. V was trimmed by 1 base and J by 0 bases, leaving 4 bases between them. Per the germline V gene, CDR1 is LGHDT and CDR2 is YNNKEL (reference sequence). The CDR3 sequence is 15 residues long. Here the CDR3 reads CASSQGISGANVLTF. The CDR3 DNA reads TGTGCCAGCAGCCAAGGTATCTCTGGGGCCAACGTCCTGACTTTC.

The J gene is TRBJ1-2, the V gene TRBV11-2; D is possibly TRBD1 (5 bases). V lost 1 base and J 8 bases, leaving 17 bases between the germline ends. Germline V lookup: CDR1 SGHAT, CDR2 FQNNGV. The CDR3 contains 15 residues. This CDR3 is CASSLGAGRGGGYTF. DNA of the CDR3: TGTGCCAGCAGCTTAGGGGCGGGGAGGGGAGGCGGCTACACCTTC.

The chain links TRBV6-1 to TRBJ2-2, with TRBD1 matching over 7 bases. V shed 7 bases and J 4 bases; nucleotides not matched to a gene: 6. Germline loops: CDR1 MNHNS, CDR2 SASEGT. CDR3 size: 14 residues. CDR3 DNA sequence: TGTGCCAGCAAGGGGACAGCACTCACCGGGGAGCTGTTTTTT. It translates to CASKGTALTGELFF.

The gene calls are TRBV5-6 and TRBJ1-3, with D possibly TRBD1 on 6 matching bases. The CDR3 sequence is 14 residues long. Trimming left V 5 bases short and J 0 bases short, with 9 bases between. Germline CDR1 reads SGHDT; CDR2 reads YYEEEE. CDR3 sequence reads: CASRSGVSGNTIYF. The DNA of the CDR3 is TGTGCCAGCAGATCAGGGGTCTCTGGAAACACCATATATTTT.

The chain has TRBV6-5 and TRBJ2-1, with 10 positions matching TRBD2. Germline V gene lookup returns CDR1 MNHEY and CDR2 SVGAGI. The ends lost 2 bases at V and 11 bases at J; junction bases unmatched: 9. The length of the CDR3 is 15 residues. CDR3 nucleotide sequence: TGTGCCAGCAGTTACATTAGCGGGGGGCCTCCCAAGCAGTTCTTC. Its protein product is CASSYISGGPPKQFF.

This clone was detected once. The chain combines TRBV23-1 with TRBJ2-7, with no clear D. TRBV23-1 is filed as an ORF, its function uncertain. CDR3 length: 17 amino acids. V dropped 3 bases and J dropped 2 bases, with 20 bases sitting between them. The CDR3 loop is CASSHQNGPTVTYEQYV. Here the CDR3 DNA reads TGCGCCAGCAGTCATCAAAATGGACCGACTGTGACCTACGAGCAGTACGTC.

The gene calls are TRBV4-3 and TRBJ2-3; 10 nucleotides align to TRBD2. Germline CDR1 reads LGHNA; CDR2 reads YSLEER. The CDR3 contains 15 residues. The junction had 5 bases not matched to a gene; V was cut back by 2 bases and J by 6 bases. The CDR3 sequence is CASSQLLAGPDTQYF. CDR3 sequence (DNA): TGCGCCAGCAGCCAACTACTAGCGGGGCCCGATACGCAGTATTTT.